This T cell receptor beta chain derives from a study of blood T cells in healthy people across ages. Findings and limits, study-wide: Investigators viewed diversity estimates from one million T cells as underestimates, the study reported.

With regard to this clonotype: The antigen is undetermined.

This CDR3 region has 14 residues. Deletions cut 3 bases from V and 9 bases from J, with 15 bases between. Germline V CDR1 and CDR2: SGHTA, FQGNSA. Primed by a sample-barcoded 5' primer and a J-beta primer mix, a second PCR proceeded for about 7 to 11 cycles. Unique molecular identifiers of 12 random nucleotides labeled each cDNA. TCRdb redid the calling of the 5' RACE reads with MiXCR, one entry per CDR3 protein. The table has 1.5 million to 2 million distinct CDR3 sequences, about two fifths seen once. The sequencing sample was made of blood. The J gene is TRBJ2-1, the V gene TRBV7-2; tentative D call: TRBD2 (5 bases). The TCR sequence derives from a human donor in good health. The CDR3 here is CASSLIFGVGEQFF. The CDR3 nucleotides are TGTGCCAGCAGCTTGATTTTCGGGGTCGGTGAGCAGTTCTTC.